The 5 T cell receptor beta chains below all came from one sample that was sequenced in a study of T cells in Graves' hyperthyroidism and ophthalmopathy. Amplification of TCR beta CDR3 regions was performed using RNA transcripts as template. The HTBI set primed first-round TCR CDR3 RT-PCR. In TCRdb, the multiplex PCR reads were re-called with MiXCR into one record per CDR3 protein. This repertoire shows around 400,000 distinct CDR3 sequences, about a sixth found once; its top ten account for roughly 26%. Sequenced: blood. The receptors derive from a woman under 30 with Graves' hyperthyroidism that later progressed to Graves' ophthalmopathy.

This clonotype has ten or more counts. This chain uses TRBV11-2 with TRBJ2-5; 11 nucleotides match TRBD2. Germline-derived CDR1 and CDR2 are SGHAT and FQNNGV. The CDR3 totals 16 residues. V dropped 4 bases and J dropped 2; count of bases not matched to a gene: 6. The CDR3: CASSSPGLADQETQYF. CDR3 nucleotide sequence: TGTGCCAGCAGCTCCCCGGGACTAGCGGATCAAGAGACCCAGTACTTC.

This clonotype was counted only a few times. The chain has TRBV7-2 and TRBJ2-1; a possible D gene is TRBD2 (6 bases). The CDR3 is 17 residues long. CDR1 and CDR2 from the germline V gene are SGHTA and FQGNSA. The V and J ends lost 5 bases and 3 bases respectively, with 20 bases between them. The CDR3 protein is CASSQVLPDYIYNEQFF. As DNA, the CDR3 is TGTGCCAGCAGCCAAGTTCTACCGGACTACATCTACAATGAGCAGTTCTTC.

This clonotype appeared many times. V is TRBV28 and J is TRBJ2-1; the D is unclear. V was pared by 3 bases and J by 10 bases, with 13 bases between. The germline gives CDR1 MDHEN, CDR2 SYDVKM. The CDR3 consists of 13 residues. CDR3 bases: TGTGCCAGCAGTTTGGTCGGACCCTCGGAGCAGTTCTTC. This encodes CASSLVGPSEQFF.

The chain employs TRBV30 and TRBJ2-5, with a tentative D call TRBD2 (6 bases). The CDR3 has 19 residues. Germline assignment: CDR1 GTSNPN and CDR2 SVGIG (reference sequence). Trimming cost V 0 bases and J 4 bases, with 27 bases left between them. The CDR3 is CAWSVNSVREVGLGETQYF. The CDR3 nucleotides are TGTGCCTGGAGTGTAAATTCTGTCAGGGAGGTGGGGTTGGGAGAGACCCAGTACTTC. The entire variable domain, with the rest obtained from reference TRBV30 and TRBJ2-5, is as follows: SQTIHQWPATLVQPVGSPLSLECTVEGTSNPNLYWYRQAAGRGLQLLFYSVGIGQISSEVPQNLSASRPQDRQFILSSKKLLLSDSGFYLCAWSVNSVREVGLGETQYFGPGTRLLVL.

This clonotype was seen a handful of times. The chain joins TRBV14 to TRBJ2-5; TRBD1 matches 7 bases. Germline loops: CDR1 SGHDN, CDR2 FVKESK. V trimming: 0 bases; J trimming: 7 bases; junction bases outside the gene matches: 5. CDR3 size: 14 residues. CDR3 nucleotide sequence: TGTGCCAGCAGCCAAGATCGACCAGGGGGGACCCAGTACTTC. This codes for CASSQDRPGGTQYF. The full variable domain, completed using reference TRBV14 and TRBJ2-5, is EAGVTQFPSHSVIEKGQTVTLRCDPISGHDNLYWYRRVMGKEIKFLLHFVKESKQDESGMPNNRFLAERTGGTYSTLKVQPAELEDSGVYFCASSQDRPGGTQYFGPGTRLLVL.